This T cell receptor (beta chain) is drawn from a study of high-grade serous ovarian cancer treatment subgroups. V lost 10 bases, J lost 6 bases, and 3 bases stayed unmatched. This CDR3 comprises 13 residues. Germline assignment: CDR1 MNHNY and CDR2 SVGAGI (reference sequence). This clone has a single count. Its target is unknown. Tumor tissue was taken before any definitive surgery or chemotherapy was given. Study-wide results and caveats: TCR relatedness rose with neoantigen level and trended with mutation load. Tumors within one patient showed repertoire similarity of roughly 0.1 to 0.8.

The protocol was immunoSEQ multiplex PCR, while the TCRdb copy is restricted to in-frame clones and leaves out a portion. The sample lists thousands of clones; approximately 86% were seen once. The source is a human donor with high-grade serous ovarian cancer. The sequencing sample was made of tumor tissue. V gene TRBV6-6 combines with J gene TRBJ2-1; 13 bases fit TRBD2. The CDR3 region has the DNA TGTGCCACCGGACTAGCGGGAGCCAATGAGCAGTTCTTC. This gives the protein CATGLAGANEQFF.